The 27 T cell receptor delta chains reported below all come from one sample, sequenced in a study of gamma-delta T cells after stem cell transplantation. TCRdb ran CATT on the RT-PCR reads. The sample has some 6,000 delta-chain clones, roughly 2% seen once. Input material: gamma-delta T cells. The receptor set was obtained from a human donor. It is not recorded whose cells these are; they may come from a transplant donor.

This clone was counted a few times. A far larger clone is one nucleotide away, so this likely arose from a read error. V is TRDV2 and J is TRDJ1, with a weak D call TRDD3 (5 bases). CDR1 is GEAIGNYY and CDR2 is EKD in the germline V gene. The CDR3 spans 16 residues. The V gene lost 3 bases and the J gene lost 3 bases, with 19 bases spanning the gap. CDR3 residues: CACDPVGYTMADKLIF. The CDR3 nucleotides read TGTGCCTGTGACCCCGTGGGCTATACGATGGCCGATAAACTCATCTTT.

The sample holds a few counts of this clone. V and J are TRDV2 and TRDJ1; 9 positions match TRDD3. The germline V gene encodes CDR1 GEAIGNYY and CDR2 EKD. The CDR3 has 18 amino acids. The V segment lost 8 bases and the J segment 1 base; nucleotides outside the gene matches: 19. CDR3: CASVEPLRTGGSTDKLIF. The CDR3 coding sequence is TGTGCCTCCGTAGAACCACTGCGTACTGGGGGAAGCACCGATAAACTCATCTTT.

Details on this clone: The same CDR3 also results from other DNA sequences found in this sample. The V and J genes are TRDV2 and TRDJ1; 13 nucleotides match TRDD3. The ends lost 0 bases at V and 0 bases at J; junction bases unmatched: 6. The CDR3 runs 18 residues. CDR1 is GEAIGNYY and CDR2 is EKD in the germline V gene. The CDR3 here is CACDTLLGDTAYTDKLIF. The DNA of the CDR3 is TGTGCCTGTGACACCTTACTGGGGGATACGGCGTACACCGATAAACTCATCTTT.

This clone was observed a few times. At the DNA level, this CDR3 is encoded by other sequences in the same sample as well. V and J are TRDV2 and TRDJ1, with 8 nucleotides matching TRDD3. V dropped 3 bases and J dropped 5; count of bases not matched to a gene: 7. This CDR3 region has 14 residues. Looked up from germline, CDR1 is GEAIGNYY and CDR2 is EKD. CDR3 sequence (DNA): TGTGCCTGTGACTTACTGGGGGGTACTGATAAACTCATCTTT. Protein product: CACDLLGGTDKLIF.

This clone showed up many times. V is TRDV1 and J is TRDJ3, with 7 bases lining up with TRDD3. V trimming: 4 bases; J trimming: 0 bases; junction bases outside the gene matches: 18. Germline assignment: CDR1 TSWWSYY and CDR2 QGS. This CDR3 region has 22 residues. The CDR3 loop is CALGGPLVGGSRRSWDTRQMFF. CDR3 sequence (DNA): TGTGCTCTTGGGGGACCCCTCGTGGGGGGATCCAGGCGCTCCTGGGACACCCGACAGATGTTTTTC.

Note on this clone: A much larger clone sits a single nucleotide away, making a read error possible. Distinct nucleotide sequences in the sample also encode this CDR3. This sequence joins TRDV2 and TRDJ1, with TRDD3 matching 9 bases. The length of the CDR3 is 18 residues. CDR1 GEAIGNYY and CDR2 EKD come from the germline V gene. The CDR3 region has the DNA TGTGCCTGCGACACCGTAACTGGGGGAAACCTCTACACCGATAAACTCATCTTT. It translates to CACDTVTGGNLYTDKLIF.

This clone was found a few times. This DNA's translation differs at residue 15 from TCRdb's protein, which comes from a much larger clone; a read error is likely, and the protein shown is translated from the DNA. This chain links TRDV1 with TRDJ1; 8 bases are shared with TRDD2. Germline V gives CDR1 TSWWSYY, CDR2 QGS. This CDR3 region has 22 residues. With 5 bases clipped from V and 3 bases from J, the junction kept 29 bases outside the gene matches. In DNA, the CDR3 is TGTGCTCTTGGGATACCCTTCCTAACAATGCACCTGTACTGGAGGATCCCCGATAAACTCATCTTT. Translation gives CALGIPFLTMHLYWRIPDKLIF.

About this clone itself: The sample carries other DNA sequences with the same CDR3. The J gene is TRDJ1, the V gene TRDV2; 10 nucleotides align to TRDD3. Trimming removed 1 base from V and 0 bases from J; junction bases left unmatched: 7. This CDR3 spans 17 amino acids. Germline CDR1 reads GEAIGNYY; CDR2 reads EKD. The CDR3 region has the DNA TGTGCCTGTGACACGTTGGGGGATACTACAGACACCGATAAACTCATCTTT. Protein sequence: CACDTLGDTTDTDKLIF.

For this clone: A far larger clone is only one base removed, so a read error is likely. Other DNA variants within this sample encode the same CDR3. CDR3 bases: TGTGCCTGTTCCAAACTGGGGGAAACTTCTACCGATAAGCTCATCTTT. As protein: CACSKLGETSTDKLIF. This chain joins TRDV2 and TRDJ1; 9 positions agree with TRDD3. There are 16 residues in the CDR3. Germline V CDR1 and CDR2: GEAIGNYY, EKD.

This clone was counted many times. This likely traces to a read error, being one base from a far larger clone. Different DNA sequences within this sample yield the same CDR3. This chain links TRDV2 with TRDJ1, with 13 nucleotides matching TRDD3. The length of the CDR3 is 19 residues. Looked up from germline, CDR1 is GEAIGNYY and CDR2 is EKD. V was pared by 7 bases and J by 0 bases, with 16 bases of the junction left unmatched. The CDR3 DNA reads TGTGCCTGCGACGCTGTACTGGGGGATACGCTATCCAACACCGATAAACTCATCTTT. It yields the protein CACDAVLGDTLSNTDKLIF.

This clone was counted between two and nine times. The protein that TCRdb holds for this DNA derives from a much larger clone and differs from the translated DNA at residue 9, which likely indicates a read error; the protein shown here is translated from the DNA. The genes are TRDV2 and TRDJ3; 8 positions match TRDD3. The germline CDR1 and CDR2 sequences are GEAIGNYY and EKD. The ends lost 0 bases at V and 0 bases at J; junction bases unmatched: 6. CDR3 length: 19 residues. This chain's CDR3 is CACDTAGGHSSWDTRQMFF. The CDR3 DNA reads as TGTGCCTGTGACACCGCTGGGGGACACTCCTCCTGGGACACCCGACAGATGTTTTTC.

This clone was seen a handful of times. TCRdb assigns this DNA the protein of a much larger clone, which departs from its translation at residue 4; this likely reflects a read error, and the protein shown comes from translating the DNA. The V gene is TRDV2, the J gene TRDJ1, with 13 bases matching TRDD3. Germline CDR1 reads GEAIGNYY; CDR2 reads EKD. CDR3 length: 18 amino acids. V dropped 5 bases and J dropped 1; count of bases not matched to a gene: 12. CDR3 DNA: TGTGCCTGTGGCCCCATACTGGGGGATACGCGTGGCACCGATAAACTCATCTTT. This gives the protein CACGPILGDTRGTDKLIF.

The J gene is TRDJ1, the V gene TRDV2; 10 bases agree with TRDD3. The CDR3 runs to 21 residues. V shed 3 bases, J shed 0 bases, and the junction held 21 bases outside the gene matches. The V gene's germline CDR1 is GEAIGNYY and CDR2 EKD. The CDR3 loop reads CACDPILRPGDTLSNTDKLIF. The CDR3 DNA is TGTGCCTGTGACCCAATCCTACGACCGGGGGATACGCTATCCAACACCGATAAACTCATCTTT.

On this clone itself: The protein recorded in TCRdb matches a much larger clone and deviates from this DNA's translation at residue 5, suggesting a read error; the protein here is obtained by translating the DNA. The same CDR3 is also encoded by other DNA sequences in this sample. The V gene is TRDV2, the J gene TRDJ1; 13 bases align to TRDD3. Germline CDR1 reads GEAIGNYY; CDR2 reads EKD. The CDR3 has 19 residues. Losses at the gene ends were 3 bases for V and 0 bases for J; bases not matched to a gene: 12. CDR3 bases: TGTGCCTGTGACTCGGTACTGGGGGATACGCTATCCAACACCGATAAACTCATCTTT. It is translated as CACDSVLGDTLSNTDKLIF.

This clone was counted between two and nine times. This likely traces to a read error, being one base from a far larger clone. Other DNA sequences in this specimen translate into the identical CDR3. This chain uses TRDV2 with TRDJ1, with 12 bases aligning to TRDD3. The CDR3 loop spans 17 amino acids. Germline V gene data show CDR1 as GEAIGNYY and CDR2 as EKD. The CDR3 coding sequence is TGTGCCTGCGACACCCTCGCTGGGGGATACGCAGGCGATAAACTCATCTTT. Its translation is CACDTLAGGYAGDKLIF.

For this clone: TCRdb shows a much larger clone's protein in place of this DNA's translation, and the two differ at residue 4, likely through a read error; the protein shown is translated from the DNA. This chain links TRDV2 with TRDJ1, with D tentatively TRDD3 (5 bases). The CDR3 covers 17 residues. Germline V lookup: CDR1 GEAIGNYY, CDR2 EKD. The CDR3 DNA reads TGTGCCTGTGGCACCGCCGGGGACCACAAGTACACCGATAAACTCATCTTT. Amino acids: CACGTAGDHKYTDKLIF.

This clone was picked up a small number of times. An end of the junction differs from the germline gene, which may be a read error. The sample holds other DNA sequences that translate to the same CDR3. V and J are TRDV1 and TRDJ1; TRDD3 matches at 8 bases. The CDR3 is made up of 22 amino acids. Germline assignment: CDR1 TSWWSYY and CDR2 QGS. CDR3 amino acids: CALGELRPSSRYWGRWTDKLIF. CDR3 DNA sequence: TGTGCTCTTGGGGAACTCCGGCCTTCTTCTCGATACTGGGGGCGATGGACCGACAAACTCATCTTT.

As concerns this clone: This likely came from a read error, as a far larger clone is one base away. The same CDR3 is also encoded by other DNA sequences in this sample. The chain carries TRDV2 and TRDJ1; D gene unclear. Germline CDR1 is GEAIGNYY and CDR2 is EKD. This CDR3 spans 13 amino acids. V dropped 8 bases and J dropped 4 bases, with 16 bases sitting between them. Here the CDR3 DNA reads TGTGCCTCCCTATTGATCGGCGGCGATAAACTCATCTTT. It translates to CASLLIGGDKLIF.

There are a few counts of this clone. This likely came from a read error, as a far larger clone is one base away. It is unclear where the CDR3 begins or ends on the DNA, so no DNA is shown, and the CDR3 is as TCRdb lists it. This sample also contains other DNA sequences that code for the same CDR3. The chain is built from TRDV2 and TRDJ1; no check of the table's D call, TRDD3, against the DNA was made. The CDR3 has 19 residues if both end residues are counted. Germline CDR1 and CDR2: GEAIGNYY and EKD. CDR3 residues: CACDTWGAGGSKYTDKLIF.

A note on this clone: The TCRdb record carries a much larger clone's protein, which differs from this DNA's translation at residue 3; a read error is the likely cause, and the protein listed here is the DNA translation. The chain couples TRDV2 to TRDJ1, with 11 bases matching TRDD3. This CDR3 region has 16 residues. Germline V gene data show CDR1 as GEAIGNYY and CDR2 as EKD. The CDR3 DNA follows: TGTGCCTATGACACGCTGGGGGATACCGACACCGATAAACTCATCTTT. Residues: CAYDTLGDTDTDKLIF.

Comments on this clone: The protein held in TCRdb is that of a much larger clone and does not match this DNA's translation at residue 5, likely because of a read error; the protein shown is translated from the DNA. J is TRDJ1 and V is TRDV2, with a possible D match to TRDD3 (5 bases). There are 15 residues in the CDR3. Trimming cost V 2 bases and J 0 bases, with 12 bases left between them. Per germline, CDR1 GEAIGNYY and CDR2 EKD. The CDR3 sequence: CACDILEGNTDKLIF. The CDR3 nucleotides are TGTGCCTGTGACATCTTAGAGGGGAACACCGATAAACTCATCTTT.

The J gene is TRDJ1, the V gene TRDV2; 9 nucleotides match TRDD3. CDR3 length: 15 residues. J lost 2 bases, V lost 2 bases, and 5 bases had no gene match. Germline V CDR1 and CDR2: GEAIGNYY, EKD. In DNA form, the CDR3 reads TGTGCCTGTGACAATCTGGGGGATTGGACCGATAAACTCATCTTT. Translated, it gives CACDNLGDWTDKLIF.

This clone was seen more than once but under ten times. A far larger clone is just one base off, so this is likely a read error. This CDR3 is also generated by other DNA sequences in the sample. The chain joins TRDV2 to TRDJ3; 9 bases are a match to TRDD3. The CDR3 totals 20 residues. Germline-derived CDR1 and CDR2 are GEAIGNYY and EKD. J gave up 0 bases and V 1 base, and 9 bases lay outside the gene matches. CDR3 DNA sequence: TGTGCCTGTGACACTCCCTCTGGGGGATCGAGCTCCTGGGACACCCGACAGATGTTTTTC. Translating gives CACDTPSGGSSSWDTRQMFF.

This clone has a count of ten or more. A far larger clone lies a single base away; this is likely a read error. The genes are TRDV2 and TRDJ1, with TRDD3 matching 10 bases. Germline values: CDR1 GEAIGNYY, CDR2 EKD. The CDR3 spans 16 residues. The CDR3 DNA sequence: TGTGCCTGTGACAAACTGGGGGATCGATACACCGATAAACCCATCTTT. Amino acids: CACDKLGDRYTDKPIF.

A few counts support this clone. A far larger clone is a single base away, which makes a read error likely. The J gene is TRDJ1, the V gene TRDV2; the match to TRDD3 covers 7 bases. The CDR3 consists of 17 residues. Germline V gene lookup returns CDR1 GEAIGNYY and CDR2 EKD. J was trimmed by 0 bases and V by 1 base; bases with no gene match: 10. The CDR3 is CACDTLEDTAYTDKLIF. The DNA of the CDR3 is TGTGCCTGTGACACGCTGGAGGATACGGCGTACACCGATAAACTCATCTTT.

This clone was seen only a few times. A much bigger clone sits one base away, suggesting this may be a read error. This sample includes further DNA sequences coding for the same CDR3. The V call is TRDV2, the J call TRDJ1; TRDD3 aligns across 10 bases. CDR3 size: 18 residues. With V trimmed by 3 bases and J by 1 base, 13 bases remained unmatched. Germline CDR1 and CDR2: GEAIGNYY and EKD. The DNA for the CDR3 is TGTGCCTGTGACCACGTACTGGGGGATCCCGGGGGCACCGATAAACTCATCTTT. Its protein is CACDHVLGDPGGTDKLIF.

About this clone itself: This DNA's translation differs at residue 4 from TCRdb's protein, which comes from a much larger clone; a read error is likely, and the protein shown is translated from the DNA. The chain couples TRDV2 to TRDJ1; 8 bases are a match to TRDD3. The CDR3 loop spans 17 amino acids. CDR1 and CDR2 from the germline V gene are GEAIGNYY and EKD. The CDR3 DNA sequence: TGTGCCTGTGGCACCCTACTGGGGGCCCTGACCACCGATAAACTCATCTTT. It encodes CACGTLLGALTTDKLIF.